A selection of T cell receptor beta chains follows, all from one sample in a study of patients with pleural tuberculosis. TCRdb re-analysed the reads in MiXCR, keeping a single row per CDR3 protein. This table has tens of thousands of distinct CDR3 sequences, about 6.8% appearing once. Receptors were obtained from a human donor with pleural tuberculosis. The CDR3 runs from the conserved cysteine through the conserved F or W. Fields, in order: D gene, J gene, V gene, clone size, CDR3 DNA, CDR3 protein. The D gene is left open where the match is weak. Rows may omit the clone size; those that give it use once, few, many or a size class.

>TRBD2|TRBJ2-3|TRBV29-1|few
TGCAGCGTTGTAGCGGGAGGGCCGTATACGCAGTATTTT
CSVVAGGPYTQYF
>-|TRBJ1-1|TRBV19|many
TGTGCCAGTAGTCCACCTGGGGGCGGGACTGAAGCTTTCTTT
CASSPPGGGTEAFF
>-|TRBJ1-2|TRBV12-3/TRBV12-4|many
TGTGCCAGCAGTCCCCAGGGTAAGGGTTTC
CASSPQGKGF
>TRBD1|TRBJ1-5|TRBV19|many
TGTGCCAGTAGTGGGACAGGGGGCCCTAATCAGCCCCAGCATTTT
CASSGTGGPNQPQHF
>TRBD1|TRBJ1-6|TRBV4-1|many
TGCGCCAGCAGCACTACGACAGGGTTGGGTTCACCCCTCCACTTT
CASSTTTGLGSPLHF
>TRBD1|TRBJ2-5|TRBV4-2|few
TGTGCCAGCAGCCCTAGACAGGGGGAGACCCAGTACTTC
CASSPRQGETQYF
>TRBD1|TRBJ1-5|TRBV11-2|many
TGTGCCAGCAGCTTAGGGGACAGTAGCAATCAGCCCCAGCATTTT
CASSLGDSSNQPQHF
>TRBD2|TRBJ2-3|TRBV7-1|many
TGTGCCAGCAGCTCGGGACTAGCGGGGTCCACAGATACGCAGTATTTT
CASSSGLAGSTDTQYF
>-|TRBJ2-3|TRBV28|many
TGTGCCAGCAGTTCGGGACTCCTTAGCACAGATACGCAGTATTTT
CASSSGLLSTDTQYF
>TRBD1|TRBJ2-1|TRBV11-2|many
TGTGCCAGCAGCTTGGGACAGGGGAGCTACAATGAGCAGTTCTTC
CASSLGQGSYNEQFF
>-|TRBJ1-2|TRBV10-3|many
TGTGCCATCAGTGAGCCCGCCGGCTATGGCTACACCTTC
CAISEPAGYGYTF
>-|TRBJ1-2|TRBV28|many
TGTGCCAGCAGTACCAGGTTTAACTATGGCTACACCTTC
CASSTRFNYGYTF
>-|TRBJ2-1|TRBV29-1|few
TGCAGCGTTTACGGGAGTTCCTACAATGAGCAGTTCTTC
CSVYGSSYNEQFF
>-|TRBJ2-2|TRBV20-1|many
TGCAGTGCTAGAGATCTTTCTAACACCGGGGAGCTGTTTTTT
CSARDLSNTGELFF
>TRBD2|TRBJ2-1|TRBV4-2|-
TGTGCCAGCAGCCCGAGACTAGCGGGAGTTTACAATGAGCAGTTCTTC
CASSPRLAGVYNEQFF
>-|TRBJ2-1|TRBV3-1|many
TGTGCCAGCAGCCAAGATAAGTCCGCCTACAATGAGCAGTTCTTC
CASSQDKSAYNEQFF
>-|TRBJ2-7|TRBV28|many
TGTGCCAGCACCCCGACTGGTTACGAGCAGTACTTC
CASTPTGYEQYF
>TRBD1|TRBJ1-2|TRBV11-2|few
TGTGCCAGCAGCTTAGAAGGGACAGGGACGTTAATGTTCGGCTACACCTTC
CASSLEGTGTLMFGYTF
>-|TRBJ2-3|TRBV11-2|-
TGTGCCAGCACCTCGAATGGGGGGTCCACAGATACGCAGTATTTT
CASTSNGGSTDTQYF
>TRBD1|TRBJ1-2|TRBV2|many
TGTGCCAGCAGGGGGACAGGTGACTACTATGGCTACACCTTC
CASRGTGDYYGYTF
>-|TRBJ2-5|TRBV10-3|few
TGTGCCATCAGCTTTGGGCAGCAAGAGACCCAGTACTTC
CAISFGQQETQYF
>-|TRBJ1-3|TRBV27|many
TGTGCCAGCAGTCCAAGACAGGGAAACACCATATATTTT
CASSPRQGNTIYF
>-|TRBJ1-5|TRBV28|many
TGTGCCAGCAGTTTAGGTGGGGGGCCATCGAGTCAGCCCCAGCATTTT
CASSLGGGPSSQPQHF
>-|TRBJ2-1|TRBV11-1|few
TGTGCCAGCAGCTTACCTAACTACAATGAGCAGTTCTTC
CASSLPNYNEQFF
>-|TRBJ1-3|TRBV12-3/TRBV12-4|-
TGTGCCAGCGAGCCAAAAAACACCATATATTTT
CASEPKNTIYF
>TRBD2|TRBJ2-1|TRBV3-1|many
TGTGCCAGCAGTCCGACTAGCGGGAGTTTAAAACAGTTCTTC
CASSPTSGSLKQFF
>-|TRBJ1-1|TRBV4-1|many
TGCGCCAGCAGCCCCTCTGGGGGAATGAACACTGAAGCTTTCTTT
CASSPSGGMNTEAFF
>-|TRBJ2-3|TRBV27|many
TGTGCCAGCAGTTTATATCTGGGGGCGAGCACAGATACGCAGTATTTT
CASSLYLGASTDTQYF
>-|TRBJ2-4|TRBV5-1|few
TGCGCCAGCAGCTTGGGGGGATGGGGCAAAAACATTCAGTACTTC
CASSLGGWGKNIQYF
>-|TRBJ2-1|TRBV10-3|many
TGTGCCATCCGGGAAAGTCTCTACAATGAGCAGTTCTTC
CAIRESLYNEQFF
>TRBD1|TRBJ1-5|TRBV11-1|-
TGTGCCAGCAGCTTTGGACAGGTTGGTCAGCCCCAGCATTTT
CASSFGQVGQPQHF